These 32 T cell receptor beta chains were sequenced from one sample in a study of T-cell memory formation after mild COVID-19. Each CDR3 protein is one row after TCRdb ran MiXCR on the 5' RACE reads. Of 220,000 or so distinct CDR3 sequences in the sample, 9.5% were seen once. Sequencing used PBMCs or a T cell subset sorted from them (not recorded which). The receptors were gathered from a man between 18 and 35 years old who had mild COVID-19 (a few samples of this study predate the infection). Cell type and time point are not known.

This clonotype has more than one count but fewer than ten. V usage is TRBV5-1 and J usage is TRBJ1-2, with TRBD1 as a possible D gene (6 bases). This CDR3 has 14 amino acids. Trimming pared 0 bases from V and 6 bases from J, leaving 12 bases between. Germline assignment: CDR1 SGHRS and CDR2 YFSETQ. In DNA form, the CDR3 reads TGCGCCAGCAGCTTGGAGGCAGGGGATAATGGCTACACCTTC. Protein product: CASSLEAGDNGYTF.

This clonotype was detected a few times. The rearrangement uses TRBV2 and TRBJ2-3, with a weak D call TRBD1 (6 bases). The CDR3 totals 14 residues. Germline CDR1 reads SNHLY; CDR2 reads FYNNEI. Trimming stripped 7 bases from V and 6 bases from J, with 17 bases between. CDR3 region: CASIRQASTDTQYF. The CDR3 DNA reads as TGTGCCAGCATCAGACAGGCTTCCACGGATACGCAGTATTTT.

This clonotype was found many times. The rearrangement joins TRBV5-1 to TRBJ1-4; no firm D call. This CDR3 contains 14 residues. V shed 4 bases and J shed 0 bases, with 7 bases lying between them. Germline CDR1 and CDR2: SGHRS and YFSETQ. CDR3 DNA: TGCGCCAGCAGCCGGGCAGCAACTAATGAAAAACTGTTTTTT. It is translated as CASSRAATNEKLFF. The variable domain in full, with the rest retrieved from reference TRBV5-1 and TRBJ1-4, is KAGVTQTPRYLIKTRGQQVTLSCSPISGHRSVSWYQQTPGQGLQFLFEYFSETQRNKGNFPGRFSGRQFSNSRSEMNVSTLELGDSALYLCASSRAATNEKLFFGSGTQLSVL.

This clonotype occurred a few times. The chain employs TRBV20-1 and TRBJ2-5; no reliable D call. The CDR3 is 12 amino acids. CDR1 is DFQATT and CDR2 is SNEGSKA in the germline V gene (reference sequence). Deletions cut 3 bases from V and 5 bases from J, with 10 bases between. This chain's CDR3 is CSASPIFETQYF. CDR3 DNA: TGCAGTGCTAGTCCCATTTTTGAGACCCAGTACTTC.

The rearrangement uses TRBV3-1 and TRBJ2-7, with D perhaps being TRBD1 or TRBD2 (5 bases each). CDR3 length: 17 residues. Germline V gene sequence: CDR1 LGHDT, CDR2 YNNKEL (reference sequence). Trimming removed 2 bases at V and 3 bases at J, with 20 bases between. For the CDR3, the DNA is TGTGCCAGCAGCCAATCAGGCCTCCGGGGCCGTATCTACGAGCAGTACTTC. Translation gives CASSQSGLRGRIYEQYF.

This clonotype was found many times. V is TRBV20-1 and J is TRBJ2-5, with D uncertain. Germline V CDR1 and CDR2: DFQATT, SNEGSKA (reference sequence). With 2 bases removed from V and 5 bases from J, the gap between germline ends came to 12 bases. This CDR3 has 13 residues. CDR3 amino acids: CSARPAARETQYF. As DNA, the CDR3 is TGCAGTGCTAGACCTGCTGCGAGGGAGACCCAGTACTTC.

This chain links TRBV6-2 or TRBV6-3 with TRBJ2-2; 9 nucleotides agree with TRBD1. This CDR3 is built from 14 residues. The germline CDR1 and CDR2 sequences are MNHEY and SVGEGT. The V segment lost 8 bases and the J segment 4 bases; nucleotides outside the gene matches: 5. CDR3 amino acids: CASGPTGGTGELFF. As DNA, the CDR3 is TGTGCCAGCGGTCCGACAGGGGGCACCGGGGAGCTGTTTTTT.

This clonotype has only a few counts. The CDR3 spells CASRAPGSTDTQYF. The CDR3 region has the DNA TGTGCCAGTAGAGCCCCGGGGAGCACAGATACGCAGTATTTT. This sequence joins TRBV19 and TRBJ2-3; possible D gene TRBD2, 5 bases. Germline V gene data show CDR1 as LNHDA and CDR2 as SQIVND (reference sequence). Trimming left V 6 bases short and J 0 bases short, with 10 bases between. CDR3 length: 14 residues.

This clonotype was counted between two and nine times. The V call is TRBV5-1, the J call TRBJ1-2; D ambiguous. The V gene's germline CDR1 is SGHRS and CDR2 YFSETQ. The CDR3 has 13 amino acids. The V gene lost 5 bases and the J gene lost 3 bases, with 11 bases spanning the gap. This chain's CDR3 is CASSFDGYYGYTF. CDR3 nucleotide sequence: TGCGCCAGCAGTTTCGACGGGTACTATGGCTACACCTTC. Full variable domain (outside the CDR3, taken from reference TRBV5-1 and TRBJ1-2): KAGVTQTPRYLIKTRGQQVTLSCSPISGHRSVSWYQQTPGQGLQFLFEYFSETQRNKGNFPGRFSGRQFSNSRSEMNVSTLELGDSALYLCASSFDGYYGYTFGSGTRLTVV.

This clonotype was detected a few times. This chain connects TRBV7-9 to TRBJ1-2; D is unclear. The germline V gene encodes CDR1 SEHNR and CDR2 FQNEAQ (reference sequence). This CDR3 is built from 13 residues. The V end lost 2 bases, the J end lost 0 bases, and 4 bases lay between the germline ends. The CDR3 region is CASSLNTNYGYTF. CDR3 DNA: TGTGCCAGCAGCTTAAACACTAACTATGGCTACACCTTC.

The chain is built from TRBV12-3 or TRBV12-4 and TRBJ2-2, with D perhaps TRBD2 (5 bases). The V gene lost 3 bases and the J gene lost 7 bases, with 21 bases spanning the gap. The CDR3 totals 17 residues. The CDR3 protein is CASSLEVLARESGELFF. The CDR3, as DNA: TGTGCCAGCAGTTTGGAAGTGCTAGCCCGAGAAAGCGGGGAGCTGTTTTTT.

This clonotype came up a few times. The V call is TRBV12-3 or TRBV12-4, the J call TRBJ2-1, with 8 positions matching TRBD2. The J segment lost 7 bases and the V segment lost 1 base, leaving 9 bases of the junction unmatched. The CDR3 loop spans 16 amino acids. The CDR3 loop reads CASSLGPRGGPNEQFF. CDR3 DNA sequence: TGTGCCAGCAGTTTAGGCCCCCGCGGGGGGCCGAATGAGCAGTTCTTC.

The chain has TRBV7-3 and TRBJ2-2; a possible D gene is TRBD2 (6 bases). This CDR3 has 16 amino acids. CDR1 and CDR2 from the germline V gene are SGHTA and FQGTGA. Deletions cut 4 bases from V and 6 bases from J, with 18 bases between. CDR3 residues: CASSSYQKTSSGELFF. The CDR3 DNA reads as TGTGCCAGCAGCTCCTACCAAAAGACTAGTTCCGGGGAGCTGTTTTTT.

J is TRBJ1-6 and V is TRBV3-1; TRBD1 matches at 8 bases. CDR1 and CDR2 (germline): LGHDT, YNNKEL (reference sequence). There are 16 residues in the CDR3. After removal of 1 base from V and 6 bases from J, the junction contained 5 bases not matched to a gene. In DNA form, the CDR3 reads TGTGCCAGCAGCCAAGTCGGGACAGGAGCTAATTCACCCCTCCACTTT. Translation gives CASSQVGTGANSPLHF. The complete variable domain, with remaining parts taken from reference TRBV3-1 and TRBJ1-6, reads DTAVSQTPKYLVTQMGNDKSIKCEQNLGHDTMYWYKQDSKKFLKIMFSYNNKELIINETVPNRFSPKSPDKAHLNLHINSLELGDSAVYFCASSQVGTGANSPLHFGNGTRLTVT.

The chain is built from TRBV2 and TRBJ2-5, with D perhaps matching TRBD2 (7 bases). Trimming took off 5 bases at V and 4 bases at J, with 23 bases between the two ends. CDR1 and CDR2 (germline): SNHLY, FYNNEI. This CDR3 spans 17 amino acids. The CDR3: CASSQRQGAGAGETQYF. CDR3 nucleotide sequence: TGTGCCAGCAGTCAGCGTCAGGGCGCGGGGGCAGGAGAGACCCAGTACTTC.

This clonotype was detected ten times or more. The genes are TRBV6-2 or TRBV6-3 and TRBJ1-1, with D maybe TRBD1 (5 bases). The V end lost 7 bases, the J end lost 11 bases, and 14 bases lay between the germline ends. The CDR3 extends over 11 amino acids. Per the germline V gene, CDR1 is MNHEY and CDR2 is SVGEGT. The CDR3 sequence is CASTRDGAAFF. The CDR3 nucleotides are TGTGCCAGCACGAGGGACGGTGCGGCTTTCTTT.

There are a few counts of this clonotype. This sequence joins TRBV7-3 and TRBJ2-1; D could derive from TRBD1 or TRBD2 (5 bases each). Germline V gene data show CDR1 as SGHTA and CDR2 as FQGTGA. V was shortened by 2 bases and J by 15 bases, with 26 bases between the two germline ends. The CDR3 is 16 residues long. The CDR3 here is CASSLGDQRAGLGTFF. In DNA, the CDR3 is TGTGCCAGCAGCTTAGGAGACCAGAGGGCCGGACTTGGGACGTTCTTC.

This clonotype has a count of ten or more. This chain's CDR3 is CASSYSHGTVQETQYF. In DNA form, the CDR3 reads TGTGCCAGCAGTTACTCTCACGGGACGGTCCAAGAGACCCAGTACTTC. This chain joins TRBV6-5 and TRBJ2-5; D possibly uses TRBD1 or TRBD2 (5 bases each). Germline V CDR1 and CDR2: MNHEY, SVGAGI. Trimming left V 0 bases short and J 1 base short, with 12 bases between. The CDR3 runs to 16 residues.

J is TRBJ2-2 and V is TRBV2; D gene unclear. V was pared by 6 bases and J by 9 bases, with 14 bases between. Germline V gene sequence: CDR1 SNHLY, CDR2 FYNNEI. The CDR3 totals 13 residues. The CDR3 here is CASRADTSRELFF. DNA for the CDR3: TGTGCCAGCAGGGCCGACACCTCAAGGGAGCTGTTTTTT.

V is TRBV4-3 and J is TRBJ2-1, with D perhaps TRBD1 or TRBD2 (5 bases each). The V end lost 0 bases, the J end lost 6 bases, and 9 bases lay between the germline ends. This CDR3 comprises 14 residues. Germline values: CDR1 LGHNA, CDR2 YSLEER. The CDR3 loop reads CASSQDSGRNEQFF. The CDR3 nucleotides are TGCGCCAGCAGCCAAGACTCGGGGCGCAATGAGCAGTTCTTC.

J is TRBJ1-2 and V is TRBV6-6; TRBD1 agrees at 7 bases. In germline, CDR1 is MNHNY, CDR2 SVGAGI (reference sequence). This CDR3 has 15 amino acids. V dropped 4 bases and J dropped 5; count of bases not matched to a gene: 10. The CDR3 coding sequence is TGTGCCAGCAGTTCCTACCCGGGACAGATTTATGGCTACACCTTC. Residues: CASSSYPGQIYGYTF.

The J gene is TRBJ2-2, the V gene TRBV7-3, with D possibly TRBD2 on 6 matching bases. The CDR3 totals 14 residues. V lost 8 bases to trimming and J lost 1 base, with 11 bases between them. The germline CDR1 and CDR2 sequences are SGHTA and FQGTGA. CDR3: CASGAGRNTGELFF. Written as DNA, the CDR3 is TGTGCCAGCGGCGCGGGACGGAACACCGGGGAGCTGTTTTTT.

This clonotype showed up just a few times. The chain has TRBV7-7 and TRBJ1-3; D ambiguous. Germline CDR1 SSHAT, CDR2 FNYEAQ (reference sequence). The CDR3 has 15 residues. Trimming took off 2 bases at V and 8 bases at J, with 16 bases between the two ends. The CDR3 DNA reads TGTGCCAGCAGCTTATCGGCAGGCCGGGGAGACACCATATATTTT. Encoded protein: CASSLSAGRGDTIYF. Full variable domain (rest looked up from reference TRBV7-7 and TRBJ1-3): GAGVSQSPRYKVTKRGQDVTLRCDPISSHATLYWYQQALGQGPEFLTYFNYEAQPDKSGLPSDRFSAERPEGSISTLTIQRTEQRDSAMYRCASSLSAGRGDTIYFGEGSWLTVV.

J is TRBJ2-7 and V is TRBV7-8, with TRBD1 as a possible D gene (5 bases). The V gene's germline CDR1 is SGHVS and CDR2 FQNEAQ. The CDR3 extends over 13 amino acids. Trimming took 1 base from V and 5 from J, leaving 9 bases between them. CDR3 DNA: TGTGCCAGCAGCTTAGAGTACAGGAACGAGCAGTACTTC. Its translation is CASSLEYRNEQYF.

The chain employs TRBV5-4 and TRBJ1-1; D unresolved. The ends were cut back, 7 bases at V and 5 bases at J, with 12 bases in the middle. The germline CDR1 and CDR2 sequences are SGHNT and YYREEE (reference sequence). This CDR3 contains 12 residues. The CDR3 DNA sequence: TGTGCCAGCGGACGATGGGAGACTGAAGCTTTCTTT. It codes for CASGRWETEAFF.

This chain uses TRBV5-1 with TRBJ2-3; possible D gene TRBD2, 5 bases. Germline V gene data show CDR1 as SGHRS and CDR2 as YFSETQ. Trimming took 4 bases from V and 9 from J, leaving 21 bases between them. The CDR3 runs to 15 residues. The CDR3 is CASSRALSAAGTQYF. Written as DNA, the CDR3 is TGCGCCAGCAGCAGGGCCTTATCGGCGGCGGGCACGCAGTATTTT.

In its sample, this clonotype was seen a few times. The rearrangement links TRBV5-8 to TRBJ2-1, with TRBD1 matching over 8 bases. The germline V gene encodes CDR1 SGHTS and CDR2 YDEGEE. This CDR3 is built from 15 residues. Trimming took 5 bases from V and 5 from J; bases not matched to a gene: 9. The CDR3 protein is CASSPGQVGDNEQFF. As DNA, the CDR3 is TGTGCCAGCAGTCCGGGACAGGTTGGGGACAATGAGCAGTTCTTC.

In this sample, this clonotype turned up a few times. The chain uses TRBV7-2 and TRBJ2-3; D may correspond to TRBD1 or TRBD2 (5 bases each). The germline V gene encodes CDR1 SGHTA and CDR2 FQGNSA. The CDR3 is made up of 14 amino acids. V dropped 4 bases and J dropped 1 base, with 9 bases sitting between them. DNA of the CDR3: TGTGCCAGCAGCTCCGAGGGGCGCACAGATACGCAGTATTTT. Protein: CASSSEGRTDTQYF.

The chain couples TRBV6-6 to TRBJ2-7; no firm D call. The germline V and J ends were trimmed by 6 bases and 5 bases, with 11 bases remaining between them. CDR1 MNHNY and CDR2 SVGAGI come from the germline V gene (reference sequence). The CDR3 has 12 amino acids. This CDR3 is CASSAIGDEQYF. For the CDR3, the DNA is TGTGCCAGCAGCGCTATAGGAGACGAGCAGTACTTC.

The table lists this clonotype with many counts. The J gene is TRBJ2-1, the V gene TRBV6-5; 14 bases are a match to TRBD2. The CDR3 loop spans 13 amino acids. Trimming took 6 bases from V and 11 from J; bases not matched to a gene: 3. CDR1 is MNHEY, CDR2 SVGAGI, per germline. The CDR3: CASRTSGGDKQFF. Here the CDR3 DNA reads TGTGCCAGCAGGACTAGCGGGGGGGATAAGCAGTTCTTC.

This clonotype turned up a few times. The rearrangement uses TRBV3-1 and TRBJ2-5, with D hard to call. The V end lost 0 bases, the J end lost 0 bases, and 8 bases lay between the germline ends. The CDR3 length is 15 residues. CDR1 and CDR2 (germline): LGHDT, YNNKEL (reference sequence). The CDR3, as DNA: TGTGCCAGCAGCCAAGACGGGCGGTACCAAGAGACCCAGTACTTC. It codes for CASSQDGRYQETQYF.

Many counts were recorded for this clonotype. The rearrangement joins TRBV29-1 to TRBJ1-2; the D gene is possibly TRBD1 (5 bases). The CDR3 loop spans 14 amino acids. Trimming pared 7 bases from V and 2 bases from J, leaving 17 bases between. CDR1 SQVTM and CDR2 ANQGSEA come from the germline V gene. The chain's CDR3 is CSAERGVENYGYTF. The CDR3 nucleotides are TGCAGCGCCGAACGAGGGGTGGAGAACTATGGCTACACCTTC.